The next 27 T cell receptor beta chains were all read from a single sample in a study of T cell responses to AZD1222 COVID-19 vaccine. Using immunoSEQ multiplex PCR, the repertoire was profiled, and TCRdb retains in-frame clones only, with some absent. The sample lists approximately 120,000 clones, approximately 90% occurring once. This sample comprised peripheral blood, obtained on day 0 of AZD1222 vaccination. The source is an adult in good health.

The sample holds a few counts of this clone. The rearrangement joins TRBV5-1 to TRBJ1-4, with D maybe TRBD1 (6 bases). The CDR3 runs 17 residues. Trimming stripped 2 bases from V and 0 bases from J, with 14 bases between. Germline loops: CDR1 SGHRS, CDR2 YFSETQ. This chain's CDR3 is CASSFRTAQATNEKLFF. CDR3 nucleotides: TGCGCCAGCAGCTTCAGGACAGCGCAAGCAACTAATGAAAAACTGTTTTTT.

The gene calls are TRBV4-2 and TRBJ2-3, with D possibly matching TRBD1 (5 bases). Germline assignment: CDR1 LGHNA and CDR2 YNFKEQ. Trimming removed 2 bases at V and 4 bases at J, with 7 bases between. The CDR3 spans 13 residues. The CDR3 sequence is CASSQWGADTQYF. The CDR3 bases are TGTGCCAGCAGCCAATGGGGCGCAGATACGCAGTATTTT.

The genes are TRBV5-1 and TRBJ2-6, with unresolved D. CDR3 length: 17 residues. Germline CDR1 SGHRS, CDR2 YFSETQ. The V and J ends lost 4 bases and 0 bases respectively, with 14 bases between them. The CDR3 here is CASSPFSPTSGANVLTF. The DNA for the CDR3 is TGCGCCAGCAGCCCGTTTAGCCCCACCTCTGGGGCCAACGTCCTGACTTTC.

Written as DNA, the CDR3 is TGCGCCAGCAGCGCACAGGGATTTCGCACAGATACGCAGTATTTT. Protein: CASSAQGFRTDTQYF. The chain is built from TRBV5-1 and TRBJ2-3; D may be TRBD1 (6 bases). This CDR3 comprises 15 residues. Germline-derived CDR1 and CDR2 are SGHRS and YFSETQ. Between the trimmed V and J ends, which lost 4 bases and 1 base, there was a span of 13 bases.

The CDR3 reads CASSGGTGNQPQHF. CDR3 DNA sequence: TGTGCCAGTAGTGGCGGGACAGGGAATCAGCCCCAGCATTTT. The chain recombines TRBV19 with TRBJ1-5, with TRBD1 identical over 9 bases. Per germline, CDR1 LNHDA and CDR2 SQIVND (reference sequence). This CDR3 contains 14 residues. V was pared by 5 bases and J by 4 bases, with 3 bases of the junction left unmatched.

This clone showed up just a few times. The chain has TRBV7-6 and TRBJ2-1; 7 nucleotides agree with TRBD2. Germline V gives CDR1 SGHVS, CDR2 FNYEAQ. The CDR3 has 13 amino acids. J was trimmed by 2 bases and V by 10 bases; bases with no gene match: 5. CDR3 protein: CATARGAYNEQFF. The CDR3, as DNA: TGTGCCACCGCACGGGGGGCCTACAATGAGCAGTTCTTC.

This clone was seen a single time. CDR3 residues: CASSLGGHPTYEQYF. The CDR3 DNA sequence: TGTGCCAGCAGCTTAGGGGGACACCCAACCTACGAGCAGTACTTC. The chain has TRBV5-8 and TRBJ2-7, with D perhaps TRBD1 (6 bases). V lost 2 bases to trimming and J lost 2 bases, with 14 bases between them. From germline, CDR1 is SGHTS and CDR2 YDEGEE. This CDR3 is 15 amino acids long.

This clone was picked up a small number of times. This chain links TRBV19 with TRBJ1-1; no definite D call. Germline lookup yields CDR1 LNHDA and CDR2 SQIVND (reference sequence). V was trimmed by 1 base and J by 5 bases, leaving 8 bases between them. The CDR3 spans 13 residues. CDR3 residues: CASSIGSPTEAFF. CDR3 in DNA: TGTGCCAGTAGTATAGGGAGCCCTACTGAAGCTTTCTTT.

The chain carries TRBV3-1 (or the pseudogene TRBV3-2) and TRBJ1-4; perhaps TRBD1 as D (5 bases). The ends were cut back, 1 base at V and 8 bases at J, with 14 bases in the middle. This CDR3 contains 15 residues. CDR1 is LGHDT and CDR2 is YNNKEL in the germline V gene (reference sequence). The CDR3 sequence: CASSQGGRGTEKLFF. CDR3 nucleotides: TGTGCCAGCAGCCAAGGGGGGAGGGGAACCGAAAAACTGTTTTTT.

CDR3 in amino acids: CASSYREIISTEAFF. DNA for the CDR3: TGTGCCAGCAGTTACAGGGAAATCATCAGTACTGAAGCTTTCTTT. This rearrangement joins TRBV6-2 or TRBV6-3 to TRBJ1-1; no clear D gene. The CDR3 is 15 residues long. Trimming cost V 2 bases and J 5 bases, with 15 bases left between them. Germline V gives CDR1 MNHEY, CDR2 SVGEGT.

The chain couples TRBV6-5 to TRBJ2-1; 7 bases fit TRBD2. Germline-derived CDR1 and CDR2 are MNHEY and SVGAGI. V was clipped by 5 bases and J by 6 bases; unmatched bases: 10. The CDR3 sequence is 15 residues long. The CDR3 nucleotides are TGTGCCAGCAGTCATAGCGGGTTAACCGGCAATGAGCAGTTCTTC. Translated, it gives CASSHSGLTGNEQFF.

The chain links TRBV10-3 to TRBJ2-3, with D possibly being TRBD2 (6 bases). Trimming removed 9 bases from V and 6 bases from J, with 19 bases in between. There are 14 residues in the CDR3. CDR1 is ENHRY and CDR2 is SYGVKD in the germline V gene. The CDR3 sequence: CAIAGGTGPDTQYF. The DNA of the CDR3 is TGTGCCATAGCTGGCGGGACGGGCCCCGATACGCAGTATTTT.

This clone was counted a few times. The chain employs TRBV4-1 and TRBJ1-5, with D possibly matching TRBD1 (6 bases). The CDR3 is 17 amino acids. With 5 bases removed from V and 2 bases from J, the gap between germline ends came to 19 bases. Germline V gene lookup returns CDR1 MGHRA and CDR2 YSYEKL. The CDR3 nucleotides are TGCGCCAGCAGCTTCTTGGAGGGGGGTCACGGCAATCAGCCCCAGCATTTT. Amino acids: CASSFLEGGHGNQPQHF.

The chain combines TRBV7-3 with TRBJ1-2; D gene uncertain. Trimming took 5 bases from V and 6 from J, leaving 13 bases between them. The CDR3 extends over 13 amino acids. Germline V CDR1 and CDR2: SGHTA, FQGTGA. Here the CDR3 DNA reads TGTGCCAGCAGCCCAGTTGCGGGGAATGGCTACACCTTC. This codes for CASSPVAGNGYTF.

The genes are TRBV7-3 and TRBJ2-5; TRBD1 agrees at 7 bases. Trimming removed 3 bases from V and 4 bases from J; junction bases left unmatched: 2. Germline CDR1 reads SGHTA; CDR2 reads FQGTGA. The CDR3 totals 13 residues. CDR3 residues: CASSFTGAETQYF. The DNA of the CDR3 is TGTGCCAGCAGCTTCACAGGGGCAGAGACCCAGTACTTC.

The genes are TRBV18 and TRBJ1-2; D remains unclear. Trimming stripped 1 base from V and 5 bases from J, with 8 bases between. The CDR3 extends over 13 amino acids. CDR1 and CDR2 (germline): KGHSH, LQKENI. The CDR3 reads CASSPQREYGYTF. In DNA form, the CDR3 reads TGTGCCAGCTCACCACAACGGGAATATGGCTACACCTTC.

This clone was recorded once. The chain is built from TRBV12-5 and TRBJ2-2, with 8 bases that match TRBD2. This CDR3 spans 18 amino acids. CDR1 and CDR2 from the germline V gene are LGHNT and FRNRAP. J was trimmed by 1 base and V by 0 bases; bases with no gene match: 7. Here the CDR3 DNA reads TGTGCTAGTGGTTTGGTACCGACTAGCGAGAGGAACACCGGGGAGCTGTTTTTT. It encodes CASGLVPTSERNTGELFF.

This clone was counted once. The J gene is TRBJ2-7, the V gene TRBV19; 13 bases map to TRBD2. This CDR3 is 18 amino acids long. V lost 2 bases, J lost 0 bases, and 7 bases stayed unmatched. CDR1 LNHDA and CDR2 SQIVND come from the germline V gene (reference sequence). The CDR3 DNA is TGTGCCAGTAGTATAAGACTAGCGGGGGGCTCTAGCTCCTACGAGCAGTACTTC. It specifies CASSIRLAGGSSSYEQYF. The variable domain in full, completed from reference TRBV19 and TRBJ2-7, reads DGGITQSPKYLFRKEGQNVTLSCEQNLNHDAMYWYRQDPGQGLRLIYYSQIVNDFQKGDIAEGYSVSREKKESFPLTVTSAQKNPTAFYLCASSIRLAGGSSSYEQYFGPGTRLTVT.

V usage is TRBV18 and J usage is TRBJ2-5, with 10 nucleotides matching TRBD2. Per the germline V gene, CDR1 is KGHSH and CDR2 is LQKENI. The V and J ends lost 2 bases and 2 bases, in that order; junction bases with no gene match: 2. The CDR3 runs 15 residues. The CDR3 sequence: CASSPSLAGQETQYF. For the CDR3, the DNA is TGTGCCAGCTCACCATCACTAGCGGGACAAGAGACCCAGTACTTC. The full variable domain, completed using reference TRBV18 and TRBJ2-5, is NAGVMQNPRHLVRRRGQEARLRCSPMKGHSHVYWYRQLPEEGLKFMVYLQKENIIDESGMPKERFSAEFPKEGPSILRIQQVVRGDSAAYFCASSPSLAGQETQYFGPGTRLLVL.

This clone was seen only once. The chain couples TRBV11-3 to TRBJ1-4; 9 bases are shared with TRBD1. The V segment lost 7 bases and the J segment 7 bases; nucleotides outside the gene matches: 7. This CDR3 spans 14 amino acids. Germline V gives CDR1 SGHNT, CDR2 YENEEA. For the CDR3, the DNA is TGTGCCAGCACCTGGGGACAGGGTGGTGAAAAACTGTTTTTT. Translated: CASTWGQGGEKLFF.

V is TRBV12-3 or TRBV12-4 and J is TRBJ1-2; TRBD1 is a possible D gene (5 bases). V gave up 7 bases and J gave up 8 bases, with 14 bases separating them. The length of the CDR3 is 12 residues. The CDR3 sequence is CASTLGPTGYTF. CDR3 DNA: TGTGCCAGCACTTTGGGGCCAACGGGCTACACCTTC.

Only a few counts were recorded for this clone. This chain joins TRBV5-1 and TRBJ1-4; D unresolved. Germline V gene data show CDR1 as SGHRS and CDR2 as YFSETQ. The CDR3 has 15 residues. Deletions cut 4 bases from V and 4 bases from J, with 14 bases between. The DNA for the CDR3 is TGCGCCAGCAGCCGGGAGGCTGAACATAATGAAAAACTGTTTTTT. Translating gives CASSREAEHNEKLFF.

This clone was found once. The genes are TRBV5-5 and TRBJ2-1; unclear D gene. The CDR3 runs to 13 residues. V lost 0 bases and J lost 7, with 8 bases in between. The germline V gene encodes CDR1 SGHKS and CDR2 YYEKEE (reference sequence). The CDR3 DNA follows: TGTGCCAGCAGCTTGGCTGGACGAAATGAGCAGTTCTTC. Its protein is CASSLAGRNEQFF.

This clone was picked up one time. The gene calls are TRBV5-1 and TRBJ2-7; TRBD2 is a possible D gene (6 bases). V was shortened by 3 bases and J by 2 bases, with 15 bases between the two germline ends. This CDR3 is 15 amino acids long. The germline V gene encodes CDR1 SGHRS and CDR2 YFSETQ. In DNA form, the CDR3 reads TGCGCCAGCAGCTCCTCGGCGACTAGAGCCTACGAGCAGTACTTC. Protein product: CASSSSATRAYEQYF.

The chain recombines TRBV3-1 (or the pseudogene TRBV3-2) with TRBJ2-1; 8 nucleotides match TRBD2. CDR1 is LGHDT, CDR2 YNNKEL, per germline (reference sequence). The CDR3 runs to 17 residues. V dropped 0 bases and J dropped 2; count of bases not matched to a gene: 6. The CDR3 region is CASSQEGTSPAYNEQFF. In DNA form, the CDR3 reads TGTGCCAGCAGCCAAGAAGGGACTAGTCCCGCCTACAATGAGCAGTTCTTC.

The rearrangement joins TRBV6-2 or TRBV6-3 to TRBJ1-5; 7 positions match TRBD1. V lost 2 bases to trimming and J lost 5 bases; unmatched junction nucleotides: 6. The CDR3 is made up of 15 amino acids. Germline V lookup: CDR1 MNHEY, CDR2 SVGEGT. CDR3 sequence reads: CASSYPGQPHQPQHF. The CDR3 DNA reads as TGTGCCAGCAGTTACCCGGGACAGCCCCATCAGCCCCAGCATTTT.

The gene calls are TRBV5-1 and TRBJ2-5; perhaps D is TRBD1 or TRBD2 (5 bases each). The CDR3 consists of 18 residues. The V gene's germline CDR1 is SGHRS and CDR2 YFSETQ. The V end was cut by 0 bases, the J end by 5 bases, with 23 bases between. The CDR3 here is CASSLGTRLAGGWETQYF. The CDR3 DNA follows: TGCGCCAGCAGCTTGGGAACTAGGCTAGCTGGGGGATGGGAGACCCAGTACTTC.